The 9 T cell receptor beta chains listed next were all sequenced from one sample in a study of OX40 agonist ivuxolimab in advanced cancers. Sequenced by immunoSEQ multiplex PCR; TCRdb stores in-frame clones only, minus some. In the table there are thousands of clones, roughly 70% of which are singletons. Sequencing used CD4+ or CD8+ T cells sorted from blood, obtained in a trial of the OX40 agonist ivuxolimab. The receptors derive from an adult with an advanced solid tumor such as melanoma, head and neck, liver or kidney cancer.

The V and J genes are TRBV5-6 and TRBJ1-2; 7 bases agree with TRBD1. Per the germline V gene, CDR1 is SGHDT and CDR2 is YYEEEE. This CDR3 contains 16 residues. With 2 bases clipped from V and 4 bases from J, the junction kept 11 bases outside the gene matches. CDR3 in amino acids: CASSFFRTGQVYGYTF. The CDR3 region has the DNA TGTGCCAGCAGCTTTTTTCGGACAGGTCAGGTCTATGGCTACACCTTC.

The V and J genes are TRBV27 and TRBJ2-3; 7 bases fit TRBD1. The CDR3 totals 17 residues. With 3 bases clipped from V and 6 bases from J, the junction kept 15 bases outside the gene matches. In germline, CDR1 is MNHEY, CDR2 SMNVEV (reference sequence). The chain's CDR3 is CASSLGPGQPVKDTQYF. In DNA, the CDR3 is TGTGCCAGCAGTTTGGGGCCGGGACAGCCCGTCAAGGATACGCAGTATTTT.

By frequency in the sample, this clone is medium-sized (0.01 to 0.1%). The chain combines TRBV4-2 with TRBJ2-1; weak D call: TRBD2 (6 bases). The CDR3 has 16 amino acids. V was pared by 1 base and J by 4 bases, with 14 bases between. Germline V gene lookup returns CDR1 LGHNA and CDR2 YNFKEQ. The CDR3 nucleotides are TGTGCCAGCAGCCAAGCCGGGCGGGGAGATTACAATGAGCAGTTCTTC. This codes for CASSQAGRGDYNEQFF.

The gene calls are TRBV21-1 and TRBJ2-3; TRBD2, as called in the table, went unchecked against the DNA. TRBV21-1 is designated a pseudogene. The CDR3 spans 20 residues. The CDR3 nucleotides read TGTGCCAGCACCTCAACCAACGAGACTAGCGGGGGGCCGAACACAGATACGCAGTATTTT. This translates into CASTSTNETSGGPNTDTQYF.

This clone is a singleton in its sample. V gene TRBV4-2 combines with J gene TRBJ2-1; D gene ambiguous. V gave up 0 bases and J gave up 6 bases, with 3 bases separating them. This CDR3 is built from 12 residues. CDR1 is LGHNA, CDR2 YNFKEQ, per germline. The CDR3 coding sequence is TGTGCCAGCAGCCAAGAAACCAATGAGCAGTTCTTC. Translating it yields CASSQETNEQFF.

This clone was seen a single time. The rearrangement joins TRBV6-4 to TRBJ2-3; possibly TRBD1 or TRBD2 for D (5 bases each). Per germline, CDR1 MRHNA and CDR2 SNTAGT. Trimming pared 4 bases from V and 4 bases from J, leaving 12 bases between. CDR3 length: 14 residues. The CDR3 bases are TGTGCCAGCAGTGGGGGGACCCAGGCAGATACGCAGTATTTT. This sequence encodes CASSGGTQADTQYF.

This chain uses TRBV6-6 with TRBJ2-1; 7 bases are a match to TRBD2. From germline, CDR1 is MNHNY and CDR2 SVGAGI (reference sequence). V lost 4 bases to trimming and J lost 5 bases; unmatched junction nucleotides: 8. The CDR3 is 15 residues long. The CDR3 loop reads CASSSLRERHNEQFF. In nucleotides, the CDR3 is TGTGCCAGCAGTTCTTTGCGGGAGCGCCACAATGAGCAGTTCTTC.

This clone is labeled as medium-sized (0.01 to 0.1%). This chain connects TRBV15 to TRBJ1-2; D remains ambiguous. The CDR3 contains 15 residues. CDR1 is LNHNV and CDR2 is YYDKDF in the germline V gene (reference sequence). Trimming cost V 1 base and J 6 bases, with 15 bases left between them. CDR3 in DNA: TGTGCCACCAGCAGAGGCCACGGCAGGCGCGATGGCTACACCTTC. Its protein product is CATSRGHGRRDGYTF.

The V call is TRBV7-8, the J call TRBJ2-6, with D uncertain. Trimming took off 0 bases at V and 1 base at J, with 10 bases between the two ends. The length of the CDR3 is 17 residues. The germline CDR1 and CDR2 sequences are SGHVS and FQNEAQ. DNA of the CDR3: TGTGCCAGCAGCTTAGCCGGCGCTGGGTCTGGGGCCAACGTCCTGACTTTC. Residues: CASSLAGAGSGANVLTF.